Below are 12 T cell receptor beta chains sequenced from a single sample in a study of vaccination and CD4 T cells after COVID-19. Sequencing of DNA taken from cultured CD4+ T cells relied on the Oncomine TCR Beta short-read assay. From the PCR reads, TCRdb called clonotypes with MiXCR, one entry per CDR3 protein. The sample shows more than 10,000 distinct CDR3 sequences, less than 85% of them seen only once. These receptors are not linked to any known antigen. This sample's treatment: roughly nine-day PBMC culture with coronavirus spike peptide pools or control peptides (ViraFEST assay). The specimen sequenced was CD4+ T cells from blood, cultured in vitro. The receptors come from a human donor who had recovered from COVID-19.

This clonotype was picked up a small number of times. V usage is TRBV19 and J usage is TRBJ2-3; 7 bases fit TRBD1. V was pared by 8 bases and J by 5 bases, with 7 bases of the junction left unmatched. The CDR3 contains 13 residues. From germline, CDR1 is LNHDA and CDR2 SQIVND (reference sequence). CDR3 loop: CASSDTGVDTQYF. The CDR3 nucleotides read TGTGCCAGTTCGGATACAGGGGTAGATACGCAGTATTTT.

The V gene is TRBV20-1, the J gene TRBJ2-1; 8 positions match TRBD2. This CDR3 comprises 15 residues. Germline V CDR1 and CDR2: DFQATT, SNEGSKA (reference sequence). After removal of 6 bases from V and 8 bases from J, the junction contained 15 bases not matched to a gene. CDR3 amino acids: CSAIFPAGVIDEQFF. The CDR3 nucleotides read TGCAGTGCCATATTTCCAGCGGGAGTTATCGATGAGCAGTTCTTC.

This clonotype has just a few counts. The chain recombines TRBV20-1 with TRBJ1-5, with D possibly matching TRBD1 (6 bases). CDR3 length equals 16 residues. Trimming took 4 bases from V and 2 from J, leaving 18 bases between them. The V gene's germline CDR1 is DFQATT and CDR2 SNEGSKA (reference sequence). The CDR3 protein is CSAKGGSSWGNQPQHF. In DNA, the CDR3 is TGCAGTGCTAAAGGGGGTAGCTCCTGGGGCAATCAGCCCCAGCATTTT.

Here the CDR3 reads CATSRAGGAYGYTF. CDR3 DNA: TGTGCCACCAGCAGAGCGGGGGGGGCGTATGGCTACACCTTC. V usage is TRBV15 and J usage is TRBJ1-2, with D tentatively TRBD1 (6 bases). The CDR3 has 14 amino acids. Between the trimmed V and J ends, which lost 1 base and 5 bases, there was a span of 11 bases. The germline gives CDR1 LNHNV, CDR2 YYDKDF (reference sequence). Full variable domain (outside the CDR3, taken from reference TRBV15 and TRBJ1-2): DAMVIQNPRYQVTQFGKPVTLSCSQTLNHNVMYWYQQKSSQAPKLLFHYYDKDFNNEADTPDNFQSRRPNTSFCFLDIRSPGLGDTAMYLCATSRAGGAYGYTFGSGTRLTVV.

This clonotype was detected only a few times. The chain links TRBV19 to TRBJ1-2; TRBD1 might be the D (6 bases). The V end lost 7 bases, the J end lost 6 bases, and 18 bases lay between the germline ends. Germline lookup yields CDR1 LNHDA and CDR2 SQIVND (reference sequence). The CDR3 runs 14 residues. CDR3 amino acids: CASNPSGRGHGYTF. The CDR3 coding sequence is TGTGCCAGTAACCCGTCGGGCAGGGGCCATGGCTACACCTTC.

V is TRBV20-1 and J is TRBJ2-1; 9 nucleotides line up with TRBD2. Germline CDR1 is DFQATT and CDR2 is SNEGSKA (reference sequence). V lost 1 base and J lost 4; bases outside the gene matches: 8. This CDR3 spans 16 amino acids. The DNA for the CDR3 is TGCAGTGCTAGAGTCGGCGGGAGGGTTCCTTACAATGAGCAGTTCTTC. Protein: CSARVGGRVPYNEQFF.

The chain couples TRBV6-1 to TRBJ1-6, with D possibly matching TRBD1 (6 bases). This CDR3 contains 14 residues. Per germline, CDR1 MNHNS and CDR2 SASEGT. V gave up 8 bases and J gave up 7 bases, with 15 bases separating them. CDR3 nucleotide sequence: TGTGCCAGCGGCGACGACAGGTCAAATTCACCCCTCCACTTT. The encoded protein is CASGDDRSNSPLHF.

The rearrangement joins TRBV20-1 to TRBJ1-2; 7 nucleotides line up with TRBD1. Germline V CDR1 and CDR2: DFQATT, SNEGSKA (reference sequence). The CDR3 is 13 residues long. The V gene end was trimmed by 6 bases and the J gene end by 3 bases; junction bases not matched to a gene: 7. The CDR3 reads CSALTGTDYGYTF. Written as DNA, the CDR3 is TGCAGTGCCTTAACTGGGACAGACTATGGCTACACCTTC.

The rearrangement uses TRBV20-1 and TRBJ1-1; TRBD1 aligns across 9 bases. The CDR3 covers 14 residues. The ends lost 8 bases at V and 5 bases at J; junction bases unmatched: 12. Germline values: CDR1 DFQATT, CDR2 SNEGSKA (reference sequence). The CDR3 DNA is TGCAGTTCCTGGACAGGGGCCACTATGACTGAAGCTTTCTTT. Translation: CSSWTGATMTEAFF.

The chain has TRBV30 and TRBJ1-2; 7 bases match TRBD1. In germline, CDR1 is GTSNPN, CDR2 SVGIG (reference sequence). The CDR3 length is 15 residues. The CDR3 region is CAFQGESRAVYGYTF. The CDR3, as DNA: TGTGCTTTCCAGGGGGAATCGAGAGCCGTCTATGGCTACACCTTC.

This CDR3 reads CASKQGARGTEAFF. The CDR3 nucleotides read TGTGCCAGCAAACAGGGGGCGCGGGGCACTGAAGCTTTCTTT. The chain couples TRBV6-1 to TRBJ1-1; 9 positions match TRBD1. CDR3 size: 14 residues. Germline V gene lookup returns CDR1 MNHNS and CDR2 SASEGT. V lost 7 bases, J lost 4 bases, and 7 bases stayed unmatched.

The chain employs TRBV20-1 and TRBJ2-1; 9 positions agree with TRBD2. CDR1 is DFQATT and CDR2 is SNEGSKA in the germline V gene (reference sequence). Trimming removed 0 bases from V and 4 bases from J; junction bases left unmatched: 16. This CDR3 region has 19 residues. For the CDR3, the DNA is TGCAGTGCTAGAGATAAACCCCGACTAGCGGAGGAGGGGTACAATGAGCAGTTCTTC. It specifies CSARDKPRLAEEGYNEQFF.